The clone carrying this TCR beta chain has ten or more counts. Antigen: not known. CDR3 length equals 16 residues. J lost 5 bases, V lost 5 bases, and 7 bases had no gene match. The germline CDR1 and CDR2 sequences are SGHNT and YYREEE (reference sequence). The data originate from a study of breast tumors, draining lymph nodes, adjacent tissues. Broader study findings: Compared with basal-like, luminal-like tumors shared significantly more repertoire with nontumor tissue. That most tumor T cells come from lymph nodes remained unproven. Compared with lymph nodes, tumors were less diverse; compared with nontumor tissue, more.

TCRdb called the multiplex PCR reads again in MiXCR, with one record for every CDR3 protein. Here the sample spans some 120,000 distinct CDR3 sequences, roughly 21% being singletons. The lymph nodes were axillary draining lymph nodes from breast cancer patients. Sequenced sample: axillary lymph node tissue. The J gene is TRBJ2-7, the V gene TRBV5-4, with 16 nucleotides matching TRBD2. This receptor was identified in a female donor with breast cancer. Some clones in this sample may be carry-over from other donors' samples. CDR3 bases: TGTGCCAGCAGAATGGGACTAGCGGGAGGGCCCCACGAGCAGTACTTC. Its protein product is CASRMGLAGGPHEQYF.